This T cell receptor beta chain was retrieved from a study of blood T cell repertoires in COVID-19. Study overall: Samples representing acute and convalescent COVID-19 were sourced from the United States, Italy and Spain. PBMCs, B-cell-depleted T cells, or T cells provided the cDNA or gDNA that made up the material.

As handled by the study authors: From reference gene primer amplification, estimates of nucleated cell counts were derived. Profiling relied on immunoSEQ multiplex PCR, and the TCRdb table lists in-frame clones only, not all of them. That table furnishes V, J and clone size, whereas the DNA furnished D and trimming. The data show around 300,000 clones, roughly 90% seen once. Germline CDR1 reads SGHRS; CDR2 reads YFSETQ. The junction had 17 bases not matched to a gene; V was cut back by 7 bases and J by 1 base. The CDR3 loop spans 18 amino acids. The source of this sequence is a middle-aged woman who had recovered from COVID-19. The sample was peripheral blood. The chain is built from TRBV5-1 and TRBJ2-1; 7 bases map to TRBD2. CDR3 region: CASGTGGEGLFSYNEQFF. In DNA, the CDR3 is TGCGCCAGCGGAACTGGGGGGGAGGGCCTGTTTTCCTACAATGAGCAGTTCTTC. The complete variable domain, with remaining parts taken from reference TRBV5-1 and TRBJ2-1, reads KAGVTQTPRYLIKTRGQQVTLSCSPISGHRSVSWYQQTPGQGLQFLFEYFSETQRNKGNFPGRFSGRQFSNSRSEMNVSTLELGDSALYLCASGTGGEGLFSYNEQFFGPGTRLTVL.